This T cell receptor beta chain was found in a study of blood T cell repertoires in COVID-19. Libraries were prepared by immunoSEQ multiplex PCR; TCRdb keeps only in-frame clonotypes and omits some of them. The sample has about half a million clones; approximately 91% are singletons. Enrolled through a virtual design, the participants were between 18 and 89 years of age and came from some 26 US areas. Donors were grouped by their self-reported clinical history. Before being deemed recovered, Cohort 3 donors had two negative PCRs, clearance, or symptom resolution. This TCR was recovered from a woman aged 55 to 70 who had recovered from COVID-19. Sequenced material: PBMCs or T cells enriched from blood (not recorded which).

The chain's CDR3 is CASSPTQGLSDTQYF. The CDR3 DNA sequence: TGTGCCAGCTCACCAACACAGGGATTGTCAGATACGCAGTATTTT. The chain is built from TRBV18 and TRBJ2-3; tentatively, D is TRBD1 (6 bases). The V gene lost 2 bases and the J gene lost 4 bases, with 13 bases spanning the gap. The CDR3 loop spans 15 amino acids. The germline V gene encodes CDR1 KGHSH and CDR2 LQKENI.